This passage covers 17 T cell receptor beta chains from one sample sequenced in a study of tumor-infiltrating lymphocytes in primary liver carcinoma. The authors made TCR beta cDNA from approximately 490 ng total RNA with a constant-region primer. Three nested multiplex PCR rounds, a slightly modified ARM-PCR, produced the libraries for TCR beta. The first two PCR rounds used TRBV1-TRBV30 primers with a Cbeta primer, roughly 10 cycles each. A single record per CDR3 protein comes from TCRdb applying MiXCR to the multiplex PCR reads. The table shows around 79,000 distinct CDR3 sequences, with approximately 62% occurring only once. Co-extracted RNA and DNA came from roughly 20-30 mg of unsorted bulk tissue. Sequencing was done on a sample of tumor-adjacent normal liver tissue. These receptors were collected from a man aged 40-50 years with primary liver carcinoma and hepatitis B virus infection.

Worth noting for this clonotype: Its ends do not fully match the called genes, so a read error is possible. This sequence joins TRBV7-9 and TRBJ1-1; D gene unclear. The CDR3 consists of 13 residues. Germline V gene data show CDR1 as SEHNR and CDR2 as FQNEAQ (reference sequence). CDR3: CAGSRLLNTEAFF. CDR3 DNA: TGTGCCGGCAGCAGACTCTTGAATACTGAAGCTTTCTTT. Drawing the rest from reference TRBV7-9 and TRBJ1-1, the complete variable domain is DTGVSQNPRHKITKRGQNVTFRCDPISEHNRLYWYRQTLGQGPEFLTYFQNEAQLEKSRLLSDRFSAERPKGSFSTLEIQRTEQGDSAMYLCAGSRLLNTEAFFGQGTRLTVV.

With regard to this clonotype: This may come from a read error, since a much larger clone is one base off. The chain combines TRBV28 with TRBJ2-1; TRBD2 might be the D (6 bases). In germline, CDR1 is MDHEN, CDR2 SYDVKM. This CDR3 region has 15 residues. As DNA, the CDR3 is TGTACCAGCAGTGGGGACTGGAGCTCCTACAATGAGCAGTTCTTC. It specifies CTSSGDWSSYNEQFF.

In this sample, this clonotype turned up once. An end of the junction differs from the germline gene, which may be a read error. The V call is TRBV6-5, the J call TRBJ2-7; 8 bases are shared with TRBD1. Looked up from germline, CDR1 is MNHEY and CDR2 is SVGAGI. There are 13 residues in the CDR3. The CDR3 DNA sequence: TGTGTCAGCAGTTACACAGGGGGTTACGTGCAGTACTTC. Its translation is CVSSYTGGYVQYF.

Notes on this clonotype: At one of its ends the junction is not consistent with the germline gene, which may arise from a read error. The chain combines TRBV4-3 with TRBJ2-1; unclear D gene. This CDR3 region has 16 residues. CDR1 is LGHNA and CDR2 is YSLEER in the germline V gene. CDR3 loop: CPSTQERSPILHEQFF. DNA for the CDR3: TGCCCCAGCACCCAAGAAAGAAGTCCAATTCTCCATGAGCAGTTCTTC.

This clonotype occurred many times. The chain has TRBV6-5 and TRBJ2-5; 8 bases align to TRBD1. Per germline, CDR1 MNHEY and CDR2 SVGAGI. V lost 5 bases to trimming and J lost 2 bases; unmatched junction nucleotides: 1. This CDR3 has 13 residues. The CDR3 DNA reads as TGTGCCAGCAGTAGGACAGGGCAAGAGACCCAGTACTTC. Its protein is CASSRTGQETQYF.

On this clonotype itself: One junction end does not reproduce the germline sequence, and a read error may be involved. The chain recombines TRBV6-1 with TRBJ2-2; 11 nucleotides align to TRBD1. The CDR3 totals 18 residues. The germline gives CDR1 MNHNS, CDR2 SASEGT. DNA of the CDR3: TGTGTCAGCAGTGGAAGAGGGGGACAGGGGGCGAACACCGGGGAGCTGTTTTTT. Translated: CVSSGRGGQGANTGELFF.

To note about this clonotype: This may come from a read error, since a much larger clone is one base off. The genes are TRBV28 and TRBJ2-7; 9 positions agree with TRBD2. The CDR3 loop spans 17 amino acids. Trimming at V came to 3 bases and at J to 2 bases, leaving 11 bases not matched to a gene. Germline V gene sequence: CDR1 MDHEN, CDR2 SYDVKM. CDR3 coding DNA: TGTGCCAGCAGTTTCCCCACAGCGGGGGGCCTAACCTACGAGCAGTACTTC. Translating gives CASSFPTAGGLTYEQYF.

DNA for the CDR3: TGTGCCAGCAGTTCAGGACTACCGGGAGCGACCACAGGGGAGCTGTTTTTT. This gives the protein CASSSGLPGATTGELFF. V usage is TRBV6-6 and J usage is TRBJ2-2, with D possibly TRBD2 on 6 matching bases. The ends were cut back, 4 bases at V and 8 bases at J, with 23 bases in the middle. In germline, CDR1 is MNHNY, CDR2 SVGAGI (reference sequence). This CDR3 contains 17 residues.

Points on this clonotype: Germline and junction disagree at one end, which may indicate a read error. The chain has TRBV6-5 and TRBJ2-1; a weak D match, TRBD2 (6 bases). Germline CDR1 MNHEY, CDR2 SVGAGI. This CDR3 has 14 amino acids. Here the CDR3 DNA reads TGTGCCAGCAGTTTACGGGGGTCCTACAATGAGCAGTCCTTC. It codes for CASSLRGSYNEQSF.

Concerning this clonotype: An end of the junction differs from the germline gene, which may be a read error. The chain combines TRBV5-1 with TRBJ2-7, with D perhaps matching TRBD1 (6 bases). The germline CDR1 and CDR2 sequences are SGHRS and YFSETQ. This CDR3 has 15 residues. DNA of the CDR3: TGCGTCAGCAAGAGGATGCAAGTTGGGGGCAGCGAGCAGTACTTC. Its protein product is CVSKRMQVGGSEQYF.

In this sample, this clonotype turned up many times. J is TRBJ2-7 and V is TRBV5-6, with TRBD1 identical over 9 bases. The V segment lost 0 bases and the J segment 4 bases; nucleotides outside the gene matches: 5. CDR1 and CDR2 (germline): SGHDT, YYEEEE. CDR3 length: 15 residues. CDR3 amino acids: CASSLAAGQGYEQYF. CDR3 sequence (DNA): TGTGCCAGCAGCTTGGCCGCGGGACAGGGTTACGAGCAGTACTTC.

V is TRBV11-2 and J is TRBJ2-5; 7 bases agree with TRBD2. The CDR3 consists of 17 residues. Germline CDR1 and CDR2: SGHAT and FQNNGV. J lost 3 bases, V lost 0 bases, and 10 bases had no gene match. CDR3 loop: CASSLDPWSSGKETQYF. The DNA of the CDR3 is TGTGCCAGCAGCTTAGATCCGTGGTCTAGCGGAAAAGAGACCCAGTACTTC.

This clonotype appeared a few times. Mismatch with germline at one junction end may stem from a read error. CDR3 residues: CASRQDPTGANEQFF. In DNA form, the CDR3 reads TGCGCCAGCAGGCAAGACCCTACGGGAGCCAATGAGCAGTTCTTC. The chain joins TRBV4-3 to TRBJ2-1, with a tentative D call TRBD2 (6 bases). The CDR3 loop spans 15 amino acids. CDR1 LGHNA and CDR2 YSLEER come from the germline V gene.

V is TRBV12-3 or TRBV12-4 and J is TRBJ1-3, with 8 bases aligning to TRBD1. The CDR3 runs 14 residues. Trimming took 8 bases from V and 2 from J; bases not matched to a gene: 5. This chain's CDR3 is CASCRQGTGNTIYF. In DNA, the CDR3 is TGTGCCAGCTGCCGACAGGGGACTGGAAACACCATATATTTT.

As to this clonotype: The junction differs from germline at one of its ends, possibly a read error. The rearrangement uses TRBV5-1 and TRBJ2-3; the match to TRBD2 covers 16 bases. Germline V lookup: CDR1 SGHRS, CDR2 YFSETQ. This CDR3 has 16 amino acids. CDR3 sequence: CASSWGLAGGSDTRYF. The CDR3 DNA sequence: TGCGCCAGCAGCTGGGGACTAGCGGGAGGGTCAGATACGCGGTATTTT.

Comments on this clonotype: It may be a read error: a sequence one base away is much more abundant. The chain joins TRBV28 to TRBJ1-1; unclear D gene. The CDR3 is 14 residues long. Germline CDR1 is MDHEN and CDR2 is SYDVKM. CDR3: CASSLEGGNTGAFF. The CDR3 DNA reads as TGTGCCAGCAGCCTGGAGGGAGGGAACACTGGAGCTTTCTTT.

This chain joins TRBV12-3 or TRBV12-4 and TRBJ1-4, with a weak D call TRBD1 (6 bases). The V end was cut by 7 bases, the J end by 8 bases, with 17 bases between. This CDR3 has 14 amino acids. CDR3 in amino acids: CASTDTGWGEKLFF. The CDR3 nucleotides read TGTGCCAGCACGGATACAGGGTGGGGGGAAAAACTGTTTTTT.